One sample yielded the 17 T cell receptor beta chains listed below, sequenced in a study of Tregs in tolerant kidney transplant recipients. Their recognized antigens are unknown. Using immunoSEQ multiplex PCR, the repertoire was profiled, and TCRdb retains in-frame clones only, with some absent. The sample lists about 31,000 clones, 65% to 85% occurring once. Sequenced material: Tregs from blood cultured with allogeneic cells. The source is a human donor in good health.

This clone showed up just once. J is TRBJ2-7 and V is TRBV7-9, with 7 bases fitting TRBD2. The CDR3 has 14 amino acids. The V gene's germline CDR1 is SEHNR and CDR2 FQNEAQ (reference sequence). Trimming at V came to 2 bases and at J to 4 bases, leaving 5 bases not matched to a gene. The CDR3 reads CASSLSGGGYEQYF. CDR3 nucleotides: TGTGCCAGCAGCTTATCGGGAGGCGGGTACGAGCAGTACTTC.

DNA of the CDR3: TGCGCCAGCAGCTTTCGGACGGACGGGACTGAAGCTTTCTTT. This translates into CASSFRTDGTEAFF. V usage is TRBV5-1 and J usage is TRBJ1-1; D call uncertain. The germline gives CDR1 SGHRS, CDR2 YFSETQ. V lost 2 bases and J lost 5, with 13 bases in between. The CDR3 is 14 amino acids.

The CDR3 coding sequence is TGTGCCAGCAAAGGGCAGGGAGGAAACACCATATATTTT. Protein sequence: CASKGQGGNTIYF. The rearrangement joins TRBV27 to TRBJ1-3, with D tentatively TRBD1 (5 bases). There are 13 residues in the CDR3. Trimming pared 7 bases from V and 4 bases from J, leaving 11 bases between. Germline lookup yields CDR1 MNHEY and CDR2 SMNVEV (reference sequence).

This rearrangement joins TRBV10-3 to TRBJ2-2; a possible D gene is TRBD2 (5 bases). The length of the CDR3 is 13 residues. Germline lookup yields CDR1 ENHRY and CDR2 SYGVKD. With 6 bases removed from V and 6 bases from J, the gap between germline ends came to 11 bases. The CDR3: CAIRPQLAGELFF. The CDR3 DNA reads as TGTGCCATCAGGCCTCAACTAGCCGGGGAGCTGTTTTTT.

The gene calls are TRBV5-8 and TRBJ1-2; unclear D gene. Trimming left V 5 bases short and J 0 bases short, with 14 bases between. Per germline, CDR1 SGHTS and CDR2 YDEGEE. The CDR3 has 15 residues. In DNA, the CDR3 is TGTGCCAGCAGTCCCCCGGGCAGGACTAACTATGGCTACACCTTC. This sequence encodes CASSPPGRTNYGYTF.

This chain joins TRBV6-6 and TRBJ2-4, with D possibly being TRBD2 (6 bases). The CDR3 is made up of 14 amino acids. Germline assignment: CDR1 MNHNY and CDR2 SVGAGI (reference sequence). The germline V and J ends were trimmed by 2 bases and 9 bases, with 14 bases remaining between them. The CDR3 bases are TGTGCCAGCAGTTACGCTTTCGGCGGGACCATTCAGTACTTC. This translates into CASSYAFGGTIQYF.

This rearrangement joins TRBV9 to TRBJ2-7; 8 positions match TRBD1. CDR3 length: 15 residues. The germline gives CDR1 SGDLS, CDR2 YYNGEE. V trimming: 4 bases; J trimming: 3 bases; junction bases outside the gene matches: 9. The CDR3 loop is CASSTSDRAYYEQYF. The CDR3 nucleotides are TGTGCCAGCAGCACCTCGGACAGGGCTTACTACGAGCAGTACTTC.

This chain joins TRBV11-3 and TRBJ2-7; 12 nucleotides agree with TRBD2. CDR3 length: 17 residues. CDR1 is SGHNT, CDR2 YENEEA, per germline. V shed 1 base and J 4 bases; nucleotides not matched to a gene: 8. CDR3 coding DNA: TGTGCCAGCAGCTTAGGAGGACTAGCGGGATGGGGATACGAGCAGTACTTC. Its translation: CASSLGGLAGWGYEQYF.

The gene calls are TRBV4-1 and TRBJ2-2, with D possibly being TRBD1 (6 bases). The germline V and J ends were trimmed by 0 bases and 3 bases, with 17 bases remaining between them. The CDR3 extends over 18 amino acids. In germline, CDR1 is MGHRA, CDR2 YSYEKL. The CDR3 here is CASSQEGTGFSDTGELFF. The CDR3 nucleotides are TGCGCCAGCAGCCAAGAGGGAACAGGGTTTTCGGACACCGGGGAGCTGTTTTTT.

The chain couples TRBV10-3 to TRBJ2-1; D not certain. This CDR3 spans 12 amino acids. With 6 bases removed from V and 7 bases from J, the gap between germline ends came to 10 bases. In germline, CDR1 is ENHRY, CDR2 SYGVKD. The DNA for the CDR3 is TGTGCCATCAGCTCTGGCGAAAATGAGCAGTTCTTC. Translation gives CAISSGENEQFF.

The table lists this clone with a count of one. V is TRBV7-2 and J is TRBJ2-1; D gene ambiguous. The germline CDR1 and CDR2 sequences are SGHTA and FQGNSA. The CDR3 sequence is 16 residues long. Trimming left V 0 bases short and J 0 bases short, with 9 bases between. CDR3 residues: CASSLAGLSSYNEQFF. In nucleotides, the CDR3 is TGTGCCAGCAGCTTAGCGGGTCTCAGCTCCTACAATGAGCAGTTCTTC.

The chain couples TRBV18 to TRBJ2-2; D not certain. Trimming took 4 bases from V and 1 from J, leaving 7 bases between them. Germline-derived CDR1 and CDR2 are KGHSH and LQKENI. The CDR3 extends over 14 amino acids. CDR3 sequence reads: CASSLGLNTGELFF. CDR3 in DNA: TGTGCCAGCTCACTAGGGCTGAACACCGGGGAGCTGTTTTTT.

This clone was detected only once. V usage is TRBV11-1 and J usage is TRBJ2-6; a weak D match, TRBD2 (6 bases). V was pared by 5 bases and J by 4 bases, with 12 bases between. Germline V gives CDR1 SGHAT, CDR2 FQDESV (reference sequence). The CDR3 has 15 residues. CDR3 sequence (DNA): TGTGCCAGCAGCCGCCGGGGGTCCGGGGCCAACGTCCTGACTTTC. Protein: CASSRRGSGANVLTF.

The chain carries TRBV5-4 and TRBJ1-1; D may be TRBD1 (5 bases). The CDR3 length is 15 residues. CDR1 is SGHNT and CDR2 is YYREEE in the germline V gene (reference sequence). V lost 4 bases to trimming and J lost 0 bases, with 13 bases between them. CDR3 bases: TGTGCCAGCAGCACCCGGGACTTTATGAACACTGAAGCTTTCTTT. Its translation is CASSTRDFMNTEAFF.

This clone turned up a few times. The chain uses TRBV4-2 and TRBJ2-2; TRBD2 agrees at 9 bases. The CDR3 is 16 amino acids. CDR1 is LGHNA and CDR2 is YNFKEQ in the germline V gene. V was clipped by 2 bases and J by 6 bases; unmatched bases: 7. The CDR3, as DNA: TGTGCCAGCAGCCAACCCTCGGGACTAGCCGCCGGGGAGCTGTTTTTT. Amino acid sequence: CASSQPSGLAAGELFF.

The chain has TRBV5-1 and TRBJ2-1, with D possibly matching TRBD2 (5 bases). CDR1 and CDR2 (germline): SGHRS, YFSETQ. CDR3 length equals 14 residues. Trimming shortened V by 0 bases and J by 12 bases, and 16 bases separated the two germline ends. The DNA for the CDR3 is TGCGCCAGCAGCTTGGCCCTAGCCCCATTCTTGCAGTTCTTC. As protein: CASSLALAPFLQFF.

The chain is built from TRBV11-2 and TRBJ2-1, with 7 bases lining up with TRBD2. This CDR3 contains 13 residues. Germline CDR1 is SGHAT and CDR2 is FQNNGV. The V gene end was trimmed by 5 bases and the J gene end by 4 bases; junction bases not matched to a gene: 2. CDR3 loop: CASSLAVYNEQFF. The CDR3 DNA follows: TGTGCCAGCAGCCTAGCGGTTTACAATGAGCAGTTCTTC.